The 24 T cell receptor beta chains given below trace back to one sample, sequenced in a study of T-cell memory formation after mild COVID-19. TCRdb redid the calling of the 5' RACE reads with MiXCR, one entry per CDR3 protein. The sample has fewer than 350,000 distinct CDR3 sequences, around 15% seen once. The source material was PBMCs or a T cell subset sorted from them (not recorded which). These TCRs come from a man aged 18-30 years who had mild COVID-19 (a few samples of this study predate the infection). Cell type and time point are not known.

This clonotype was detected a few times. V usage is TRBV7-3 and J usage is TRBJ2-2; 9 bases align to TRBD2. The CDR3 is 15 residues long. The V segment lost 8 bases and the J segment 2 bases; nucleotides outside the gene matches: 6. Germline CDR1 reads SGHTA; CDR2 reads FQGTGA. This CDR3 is CASAKRGDNTGELFF. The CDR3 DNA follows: TGTGCCAGCGCTAAGCGGGGGGACAACACCGGGGAGCTGTTTTTT. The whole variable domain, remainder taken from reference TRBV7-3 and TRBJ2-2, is GAGVSQTPSNKVTEKGKYVELRCDPISGHTALYWYRQSLGQGPEFLIYFQGTGAADDSGLPNDRFFAVRPEGSVSTLKIQRTERGDSAVYLCASAKRGDNTGELFFGEGSRLTVL.

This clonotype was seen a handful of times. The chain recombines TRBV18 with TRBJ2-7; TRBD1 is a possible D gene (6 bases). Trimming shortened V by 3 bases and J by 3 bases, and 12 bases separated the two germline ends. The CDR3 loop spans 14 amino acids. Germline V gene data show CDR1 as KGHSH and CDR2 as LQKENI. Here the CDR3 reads CASSPQQGYYEQYF. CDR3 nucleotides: TGTGCCAGCTCACCCCAACAGGGTTACTACGAGCAGTACTTC.

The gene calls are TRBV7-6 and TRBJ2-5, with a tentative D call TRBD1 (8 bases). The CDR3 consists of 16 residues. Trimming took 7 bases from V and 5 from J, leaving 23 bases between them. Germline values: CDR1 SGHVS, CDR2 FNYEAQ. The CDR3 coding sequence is TGTGCCAGCAACGGGAGGACAGGGACGAACGCGGAGACCCAGTACTTC. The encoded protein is CASNGRTGTNAETQYF. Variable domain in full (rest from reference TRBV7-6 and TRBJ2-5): GAGVSQSPRYKVTKRGQDVALRCDPISGHVSLYWYRQALGQGPEFLTYFNYEAQQDKSGLPNDRFSAERPEGSISTLTIQRTEQRDSAMYRCASNGRTGTNAETQYFGPGTRLLVL.

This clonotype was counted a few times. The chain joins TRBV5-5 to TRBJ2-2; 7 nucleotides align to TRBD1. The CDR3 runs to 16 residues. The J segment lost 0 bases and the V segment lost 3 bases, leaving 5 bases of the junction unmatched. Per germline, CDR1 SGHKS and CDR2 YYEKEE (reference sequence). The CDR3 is CASSSEGAANTGELFF. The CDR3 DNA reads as TGTGCCAGCAGCTCCGAGGGGGCGGCGAACACCGGGGAGCTGTTTTTT.

The CDR3 DNA reads TGTGCCAGCAGCTGGGGGATCCAGCCCCAGCATTTT. Its protein product is CASSWGIQPQHF. The chain employs TRBV28 and TRBJ1-5, with a tentative D call TRBD1 (5 bases). The CDR3 extends over 12 amino acids. Between the trimmed V and J ends, which lost 6 bases and 7 bases, there was a span of 10 bases. Per the germline V gene, CDR1 is MDHEN and CDR2 is SYDVKM.

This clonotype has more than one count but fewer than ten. CDR3 in amino acids: CASSHHLEGARYV. CDR3 bases: TGTGCCAGCAGTCACCACCTGGAGGGGGCGCGGTACGTC. This chain connects TRBV27 to TRBJ2-7; D is possibly TRBD1 (7 bases). CDR1 and CDR2 from the germline V gene are MNHEY and SMNVEV (reference sequence). This CDR3 is built from 13 residues. Trimming removed 5 bases from V and 12 bases from J, with 20 bases in between.

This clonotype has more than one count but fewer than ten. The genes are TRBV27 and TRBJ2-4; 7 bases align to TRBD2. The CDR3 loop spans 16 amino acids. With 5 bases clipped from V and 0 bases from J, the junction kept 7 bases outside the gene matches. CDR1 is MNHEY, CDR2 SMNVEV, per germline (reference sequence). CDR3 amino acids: CASSKRDGLAKNIQYF. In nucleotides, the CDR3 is TGTGCCAGCAGTAAGCGGGACGGACTAGCCAAAAACATTCAGTACTTC.

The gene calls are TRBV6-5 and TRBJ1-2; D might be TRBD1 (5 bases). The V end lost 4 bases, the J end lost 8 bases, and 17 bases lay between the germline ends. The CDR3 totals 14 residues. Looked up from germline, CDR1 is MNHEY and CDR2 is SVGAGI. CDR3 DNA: TGTGCCAGCAGTTCCCCTAGCAGGGCATGGGGCTACACCTTC. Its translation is CASSSPSRAWGYTF.

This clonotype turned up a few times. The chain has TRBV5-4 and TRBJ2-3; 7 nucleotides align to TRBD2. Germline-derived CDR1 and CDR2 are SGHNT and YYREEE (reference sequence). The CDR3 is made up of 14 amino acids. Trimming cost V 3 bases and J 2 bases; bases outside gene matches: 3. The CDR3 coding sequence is TGTGCCAGCAGCTGGGACTACGCCACAGATACGCAGTATTTT. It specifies CASSWDYATDTQYF. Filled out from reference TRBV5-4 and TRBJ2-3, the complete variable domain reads ETGVTQSPTHLIKTRGQQVTLRCSSQSGHNTVSWYQQALGQGPQFIFQYYREEENGRGNFPPRFSGLQFPNYSSELNVNALELDDSALYLCASSWDYATDTQYFGPGTRLTVL.

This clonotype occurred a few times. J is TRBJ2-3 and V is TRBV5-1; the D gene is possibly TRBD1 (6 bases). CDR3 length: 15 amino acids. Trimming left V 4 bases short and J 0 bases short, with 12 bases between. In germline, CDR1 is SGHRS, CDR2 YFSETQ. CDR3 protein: CASSPGQMSTDTQYF. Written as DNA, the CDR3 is TGCGCCAGCAGCCCAGGACAGATGAGCACAGATACGCAGTATTTT.

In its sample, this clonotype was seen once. The CDR3 region is CASSSPVLAKNIQYF. The CDR3 bases are TGCGCCAGCAGCTCCCCGGTCCTAGCCAAAAACATTCAGTACTTC. This chain uses TRBV5-1 with TRBJ2-4; D remains ambiguous. Trimming stripped 3 bases from V and 0 bases from J, with 10 bases between. The CDR3 extends over 15 amino acids. The V gene's germline CDR1 is SGHRS and CDR2 YFSETQ.

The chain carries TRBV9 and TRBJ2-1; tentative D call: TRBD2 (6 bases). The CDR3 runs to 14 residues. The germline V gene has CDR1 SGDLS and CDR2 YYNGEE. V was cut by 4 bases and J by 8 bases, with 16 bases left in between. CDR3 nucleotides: TGTGCCAGCAGCCCGGGGGTCTTCGAAGATGAGCAGTTCTTC. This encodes CASSPGVFEDEQFF. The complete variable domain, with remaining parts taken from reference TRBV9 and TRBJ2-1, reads DSGVTQTPKHLITATGQRVTLRCSPRSGDLSVYWYQQSLDQGLQFLIQYYNGEERAKGNILERFSAQQFPDLHSELNLSSLELGDSALYFCASSPGVFEDEQFFGPGTRLTVL.

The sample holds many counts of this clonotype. The CDR3 DNA reads as TGTGCCAGCTCACCACACCCGGGACTAGCGGGTCATAATGAGCAGTTCTTC. Protein product: CASSPHPGLAGHNEQFF. The chain couples TRBV18 to TRBJ2-1, with 12 bases lining up with TRBD2. Trimming removed 1 base from V and 7 bases from J; junction bases left unmatched: 8. CDR1 is KGHSH and CDR2 is LQKENI in the germline V gene. The CDR3 has 17 amino acids.

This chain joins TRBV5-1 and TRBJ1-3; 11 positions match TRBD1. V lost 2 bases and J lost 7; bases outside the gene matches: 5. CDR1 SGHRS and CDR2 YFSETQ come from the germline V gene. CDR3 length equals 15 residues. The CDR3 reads CASSFLGQGENTIYF. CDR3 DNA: TGCGCCAGCAGCTTCTTGGGACAGGGGGAGAACACCATATATTTT.

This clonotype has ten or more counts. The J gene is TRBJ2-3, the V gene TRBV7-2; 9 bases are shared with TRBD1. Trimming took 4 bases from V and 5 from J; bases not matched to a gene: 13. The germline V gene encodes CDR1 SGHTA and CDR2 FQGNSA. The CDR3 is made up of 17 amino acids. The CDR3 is CASSSGWGQGTGDTQYF. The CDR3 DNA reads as TGTGCCAGCAGCTCCGGTTGGGGACAGGGTACTGGAGATACGCAGTATTTT.

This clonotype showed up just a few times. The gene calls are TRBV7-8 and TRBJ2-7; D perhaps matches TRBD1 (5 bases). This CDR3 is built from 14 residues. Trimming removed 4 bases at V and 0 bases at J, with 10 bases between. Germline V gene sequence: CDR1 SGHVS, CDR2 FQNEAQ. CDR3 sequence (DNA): TGTGCCAGCAGCTATACAGGCGCCTCCTACGAGCAGTACTTC. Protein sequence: CASSYTGASYEQYF. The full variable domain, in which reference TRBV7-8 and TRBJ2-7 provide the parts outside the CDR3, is GAGVSQSPRYKVAKRGQDVALRCDPISGHVSLFWYQQALGQGPEFLTYFQNEAQLDKSGLPSDRFFAERPEGSVSTLKIQRTQQEDSAVYLCASSYTGASYEQYFGPGTRLTVT.

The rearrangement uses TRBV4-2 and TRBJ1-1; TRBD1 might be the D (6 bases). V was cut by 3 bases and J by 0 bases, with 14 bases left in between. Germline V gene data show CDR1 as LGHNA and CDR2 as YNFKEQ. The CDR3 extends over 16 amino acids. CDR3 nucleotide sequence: TGTGCCAGCAGCCAGGCACAGGGAGCCCTGAACACTGAAGCTTTCTTT. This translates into CASSQAQGALNTEAFF.

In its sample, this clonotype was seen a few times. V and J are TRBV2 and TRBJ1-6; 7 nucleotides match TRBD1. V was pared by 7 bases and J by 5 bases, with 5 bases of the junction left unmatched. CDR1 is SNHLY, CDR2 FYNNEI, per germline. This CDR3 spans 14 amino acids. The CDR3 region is CASKAGGNNSPLHF. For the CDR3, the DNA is TGTGCCAGCAAGGCAGGGGGGAATAATTCACCCCTCCACTTT. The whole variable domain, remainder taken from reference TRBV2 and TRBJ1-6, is EPEVTQTPSHQVTQMGQEVILRCVPISNHLYFYWYRQILGQKVEFLVSFYNNEISEKSEIFDDQFSVERPDGSNFTLKIRSTKLEDSAMYFCASKAGGNNSPLHFGNGTRLTVT.

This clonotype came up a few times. CDR3 residues: CASSQPPLTAGRGVSYGYTF. The CDR3, as DNA: TGCGCCAGCAGCCAGCCCCCGTTGACAGCGGGACGGGGGGTTTCCTATGGCTACACCTTC. The chain links TRBV4-3 to TRBJ1-2; D is perhaps TRBD1 (5 bases). V was clipped by 3 bases and J by 4 bases, with 30 bases between them. Germline-derived CDR1 and CDR2 are LGHNA and YSLEER. The CDR3 has 20 amino acids.

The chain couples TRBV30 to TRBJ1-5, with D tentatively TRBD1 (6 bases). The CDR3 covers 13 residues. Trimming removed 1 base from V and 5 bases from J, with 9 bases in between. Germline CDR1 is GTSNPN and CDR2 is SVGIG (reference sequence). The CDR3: CAWSGQGHQPQHF. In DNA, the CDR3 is TGTGCCTGGAGTGGGCAGGGGCATCAGCCCCAGCATTTT.

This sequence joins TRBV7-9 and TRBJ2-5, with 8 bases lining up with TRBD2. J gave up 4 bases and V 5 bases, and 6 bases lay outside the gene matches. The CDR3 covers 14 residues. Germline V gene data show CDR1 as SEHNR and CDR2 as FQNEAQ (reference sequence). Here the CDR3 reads CASSRGGSGETQYF. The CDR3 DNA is TGTGCCAGCAGCCGCGGGGGGAGTGGAGAGACCCAGTACTTC.

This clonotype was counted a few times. CDR3 region: CATSRGLEDIQYF. CDR3 nucleotide sequence: TGTGCCACCTCCAGGGGTTTGGAGGACATTCAGTACTTC. The V gene is TRBV2, the J gene TRBJ2-4; weak D call: TRBD1 (6 bases). The germline V gene encodes CDR1 SNHLY and CDR2 FYNNEI. The CDR3 covers 13 residues. The V end lost 10 bases, the J end lost 8 bases, and 18 bases lay between the germline ends.

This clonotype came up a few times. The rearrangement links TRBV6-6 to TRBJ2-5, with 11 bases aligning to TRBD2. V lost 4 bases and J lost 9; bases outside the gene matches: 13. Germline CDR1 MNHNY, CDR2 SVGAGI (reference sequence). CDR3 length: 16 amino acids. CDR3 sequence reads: CASSFASTSGGLAQYF. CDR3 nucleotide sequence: TGTGCCAGCAGTTTCGCGTCTACTAGCGGGGGACTTGCCCAGTACTTC.

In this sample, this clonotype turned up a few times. This chain's CDR3 is CASSAGRDYGYTF. In DNA form, the CDR3 reads TGCGCCAGCAGCGCGGGCAGGGACTATGGCTACACCTTC. The rearrangement uses TRBV5-1 and TRBJ1-2; D perhaps matches TRBD1 (5 bases). CDR3 size: 13 residues. V lost 4 bases and J 3 bases, leaving 10 bases between the germline ends. Per the germline V gene, CDR1 is SGHRS and CDR2 is YFSETQ.